This T cell receptor (beta chain) was sequenced during a study of T cells in Graves' hyperthyroidism and ophthalmopathy. In germline, CDR1 is SNHLY, CDR2 FYNNEI. V dropped 2 bases and J dropped 1; count of bases not matched to a gene: 1. This CDR3 region has 15 residues. This clonotype has at least ten counts. TCR beta CDR3 regions were amplified from RNA transcripts. With the HTBI primer set, the TCR CDR3 went through a first round of RT-PCR. TCRdb used MiXCR to reprocess the multiplex PCR reads, holding one entry per CDR3 protein. The sample consists of around 610,000 distinct CDR3 sequences, roughly 14% of them appearing once.

The clonotype was recovered from a woman in her thirties or forties with Graves' ophthalmopathy. Material for sequencing was blood. The chain carries TRBV2 and TRBJ1-5; 8 bases are a match to TRBD1. CDR3 DNA sequence: TGTGCCAGCAGTGAACAGGGGGCGAGCAATCAGCCCCAGCATTTT. Translated: CASSEQGASNQPQHF.